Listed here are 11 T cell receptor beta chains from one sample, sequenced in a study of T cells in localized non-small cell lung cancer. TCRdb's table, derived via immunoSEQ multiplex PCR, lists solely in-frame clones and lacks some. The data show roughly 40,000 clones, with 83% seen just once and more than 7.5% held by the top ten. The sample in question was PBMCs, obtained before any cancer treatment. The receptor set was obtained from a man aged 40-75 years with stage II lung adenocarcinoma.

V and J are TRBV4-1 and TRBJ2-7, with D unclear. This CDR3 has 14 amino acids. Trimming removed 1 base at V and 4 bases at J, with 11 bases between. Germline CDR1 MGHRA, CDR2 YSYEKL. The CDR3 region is CASSQAEQSYEQYF. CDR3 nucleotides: TGCGCCAGCAGCCAAGCTGAGCAGTCATACGAGCAGTACTTC.

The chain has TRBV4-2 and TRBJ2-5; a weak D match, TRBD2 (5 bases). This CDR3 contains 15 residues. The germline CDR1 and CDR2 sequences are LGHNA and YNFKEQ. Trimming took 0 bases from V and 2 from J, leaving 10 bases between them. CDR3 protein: CASSQEGRLQETQYF. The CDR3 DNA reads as TGTGCCAGCAGCCAAGAGGGTAGACTACAAGAGACCCAGTACTTC.

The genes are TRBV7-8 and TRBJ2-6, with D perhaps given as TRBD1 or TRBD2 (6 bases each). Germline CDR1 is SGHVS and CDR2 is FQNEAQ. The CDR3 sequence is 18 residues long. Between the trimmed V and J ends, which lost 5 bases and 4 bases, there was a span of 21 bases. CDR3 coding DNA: TGTGCCAGCAGCAAGGGTGGCACGGGGGCAGCCGGGGCCAACGTCCTGACTTTC. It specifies CASSKGGTGAAGANVLTF.

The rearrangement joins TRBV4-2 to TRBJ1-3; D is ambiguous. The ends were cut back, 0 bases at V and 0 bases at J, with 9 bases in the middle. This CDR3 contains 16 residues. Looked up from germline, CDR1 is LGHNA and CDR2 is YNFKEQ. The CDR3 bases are TGTGCCAGCAGCCAAGACCCAGGAGCCTCTGGAAACACCATATATTTT. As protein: CASSQDPGASGNTIYF.

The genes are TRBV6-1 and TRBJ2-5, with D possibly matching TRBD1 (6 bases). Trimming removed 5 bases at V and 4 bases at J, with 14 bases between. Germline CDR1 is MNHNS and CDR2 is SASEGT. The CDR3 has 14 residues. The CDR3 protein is CASSQLQGSETQYF. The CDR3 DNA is TGTGCCAGCAGTCAACTACAGGGATCAGAGACCCAGTACTTC.

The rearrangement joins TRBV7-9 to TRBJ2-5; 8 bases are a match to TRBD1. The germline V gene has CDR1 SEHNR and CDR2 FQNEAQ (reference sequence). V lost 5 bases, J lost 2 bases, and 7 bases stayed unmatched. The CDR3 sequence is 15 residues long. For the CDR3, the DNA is TGTGCCAGCAGCAGAGGACAGGGTTTTCAAGAGACCCAGTACTTC. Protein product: CASSRGQGFQETQYF.

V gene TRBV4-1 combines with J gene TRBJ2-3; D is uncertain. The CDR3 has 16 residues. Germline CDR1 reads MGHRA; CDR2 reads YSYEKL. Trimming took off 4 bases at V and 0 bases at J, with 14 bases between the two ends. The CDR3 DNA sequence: TGCGCCAGCAGCCGGGATCTACCCTCTAGCACAGATACGCAGTATTTT. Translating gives CASSRDLPSSTDTQYF.

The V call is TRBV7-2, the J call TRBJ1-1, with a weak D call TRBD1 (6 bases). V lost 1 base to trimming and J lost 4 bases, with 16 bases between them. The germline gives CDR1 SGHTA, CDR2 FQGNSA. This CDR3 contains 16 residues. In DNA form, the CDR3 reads TGTGCCAGCAGCTTAGAGCCAGGGGTTCGGAGCACTGAAGCTTTCTTT. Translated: CASSLEPGVRSTEAFF. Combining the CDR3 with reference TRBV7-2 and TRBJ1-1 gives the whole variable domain GAGVSQSPSNKVTEKGKDVELRCDPISGHTALYWYRQSLGQGLEFLIYFQGNSAPDKSGLPSDRFSAERTGGSVSTLTIQRTQQEDSAVYLCASSLEPGVRSTEAFFGQGTRLTVV.

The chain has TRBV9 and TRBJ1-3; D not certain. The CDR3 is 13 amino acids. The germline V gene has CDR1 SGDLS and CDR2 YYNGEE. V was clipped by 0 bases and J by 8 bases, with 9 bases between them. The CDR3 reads CASSVAGKDTIYF. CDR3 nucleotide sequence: TGTGCCAGCAGCGTAGCCGGAAAGGACACCATATATTTT.

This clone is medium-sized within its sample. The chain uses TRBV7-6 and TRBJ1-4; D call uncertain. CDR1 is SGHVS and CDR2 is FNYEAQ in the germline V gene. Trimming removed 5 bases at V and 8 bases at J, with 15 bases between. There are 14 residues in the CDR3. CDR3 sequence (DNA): TGTGCCAGCAGCCCGACCAATGGAGGGGAAAAACTGTTTTTT. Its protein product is CASSPTNGGEKLFF.

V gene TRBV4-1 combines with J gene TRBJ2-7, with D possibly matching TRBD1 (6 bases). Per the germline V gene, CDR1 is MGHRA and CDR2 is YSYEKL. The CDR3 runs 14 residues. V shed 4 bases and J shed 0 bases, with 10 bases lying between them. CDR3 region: CASSLGTYSYEQYF. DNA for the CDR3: TGCGCCAGCAGCCTAGGGACATACTCCTACGAGCAGTACTTC.